This TCR beta chain was sequenced during a study of T-cell reconstitution after alpha-beta-depleted transplantation in children. V was trimmed by 4 bases and J by 0 bases, leaving 9 bases between them. The CDR3 consists of 14 residues. CDR1 and CDR2 (germline): SGHVS, FNYEAQ. Unique molecular identifiers were incorporated during preparation of the TCRbeta library. A single record per CDR3 protein comes from TCRdb applying MiXCR to the PCR reads. In the table there are more than 400,000 distinct CDR3 sequences, approximately 41% of which are singletons. The sequence derives from a girl aged 2 to 9 with aplastic anemia, due to receive a stem cell transplant. The specimen comprised PBMCs, sampled before TCRalphabeta/CD19-depleted stem cell transplant. The V and J genes are TRBV7-6 and TRBJ2-5; no clear D. The CDR3 spells CASSWTRYQETQYF. The CDR3 coding sequence is TGTGCCAGCAGCTGGACCCGATACCAAGAGACCCAGTACTTC.